Only a few counts were recorded for the clone carrying this T cell receptor (beta chain). This sample was taken from a study of cytotoxic CD8 clonotypes in ibrutinib-treated CLL. Profiled with immunoSEQ multiplex PCR; TCRdb holds only in-frame clones, not every one. The sample comprises 9,400 or so clones, around 60% of which are singletons, and about 20% rests with the top ten. Trimming shortened V by 5 bases and J by 11 bases, and 12 bases separated the two germline ends. Looked up from germline, CDR1 is SGHAT and CDR2 is FQNNGV. The CDR3 covers 11 residues. This sequence was found in a human donor with chronic lymphocytic leukemia. The starting material was PBMCs, obtained before ibrutinib treatment. This sequence joins TRBV11-2 and TRBJ1-1; no reliable D call. Here the CDR3 reads CASSAGSTAFF. The CDR3 bases are TGTGCCAGCAGCGCGGGGAGTACGGCTTTCTTT.